This T cell receptor (beta chain) stems from a study of blood T cell repertoires in COVID-19. Method: immunoSEQ multiplex PCR; TCRdb's copy keeps in-frame clones and lacks some. The table shows about 250,000 clones, with roughly 85% occurring only once. Seattle's cohort entered during active infection and was followed longitudinally. CDR3 length: 12 residues. The germline V and J ends were trimmed by 2 bases and 5 bases, with 8 bases remaining between them. Germline-derived CDR1 and CDR2 are SGHRS and YFSETQ. This clone is a singleton in its sample. Material for sequencing was peripheral blood. The sequence was obtained from a middle-aged man with COVID-19, enrolled during active disease. The chain links TRBV5-1 to TRBJ2-7, with D maybe TRBD1 (6 bases). The CDR3 sequence: CASSFEGDEQYF. The CDR3 nucleotides are TGCGCCAGCAGCTTTGAGGGGGACGAGCAGTACTTC.